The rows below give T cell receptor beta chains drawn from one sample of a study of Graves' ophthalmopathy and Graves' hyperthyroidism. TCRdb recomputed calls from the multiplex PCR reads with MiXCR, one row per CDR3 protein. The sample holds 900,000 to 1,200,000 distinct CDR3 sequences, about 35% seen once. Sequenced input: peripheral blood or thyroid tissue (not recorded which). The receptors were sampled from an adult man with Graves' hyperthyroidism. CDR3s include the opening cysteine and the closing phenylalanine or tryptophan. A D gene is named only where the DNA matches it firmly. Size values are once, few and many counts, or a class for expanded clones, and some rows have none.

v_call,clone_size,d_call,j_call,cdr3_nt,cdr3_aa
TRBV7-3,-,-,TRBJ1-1,TGTGCCAGCAGCTTATTTCCCCTAATACAGGGTGTGCCTGAAGCTTTCTTT,CASSLFPLIQGVPEAFF
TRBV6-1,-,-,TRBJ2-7,TGTGCCAGCAGTTACTCCGGGCGGCCAGGTTACGAGCAGTACTTC,CASSYSGRPGYEQYF
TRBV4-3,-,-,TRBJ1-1,TGCGCCAGCAGACAATCTACAGGATGGGGCACTGAAGCTTTCTTT,CASRQSTGWGTEAFF
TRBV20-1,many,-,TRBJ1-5,TGCAGTGCTAGCCTGGCAGGGGATCAGCCCCAGCATTTT,CSASLAGDQPQHF
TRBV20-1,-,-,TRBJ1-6,TGCAGTGCTAGAGAAACGTGGGGCCCGGTGTCACCCCTCCACTTT,CSARETWGPVSPLHF
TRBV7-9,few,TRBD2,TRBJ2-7,TGTGCCAGCAACCAATCTAGCGGGGGGTTCTACGAGCAGTACTTC,CASNQSSGGFYEQYF
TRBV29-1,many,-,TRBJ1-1,TGCAGCGTTGCTAACATCTTGAACACTGAAGCTTTCTTT,CSVANILNTEAFF
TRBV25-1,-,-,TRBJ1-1,TGTGCCAGCGGAGACAAGAGGGAAGCTGAAGCTTTCTTT,CASGDKREAEAFF
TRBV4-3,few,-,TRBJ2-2,TGCGCCAGCAGCCAAGAATATAGTCTTAGGAATGCCGGGGAGCTGTTTTTT,CASSQEYSLRNAGELFF
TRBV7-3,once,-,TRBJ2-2,TGTGCCAGCAGCCCCAGAGGAATCGGGGAGCTGTTTTTT,CASSPRGIGELFF
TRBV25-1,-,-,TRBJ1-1,TGTGCCAGCAGTTTTGATTCGGGTATTCCCACTGAAGCTTTCTTT,CASSFDSGIPTEAFF
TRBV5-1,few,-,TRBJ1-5,TGCGCCAGCAGCCCGGATGGGCAGCCCCAGCATTTT,CASSPDGQPQHF
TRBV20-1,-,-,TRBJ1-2,TGCAGTTACGGTCCAGGGTTGGGCTACACCTTC,CSYGPGLGYTF
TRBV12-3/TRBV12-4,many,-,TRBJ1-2,TGTGCCAGCAGTTTAGACGGAGGGGATGGCTACACCTTC,CASSLDGGDGYTF
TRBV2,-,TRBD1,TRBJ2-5,TGTGCCAGCAGGACAGGGGGCTCCTACTTC,CASRTGGSYF
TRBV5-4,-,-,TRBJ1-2,TGTGCCAGCAGCTTAGCCGGGTATGACCATGGCTACACCTTC,CASSLAGYDHGYTF
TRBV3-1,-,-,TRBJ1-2,TGTGCCAGCAGCCTAAGCACCGAAATAGGACGGGGCTACACCTTC,CASSLSTEIGRGYTF
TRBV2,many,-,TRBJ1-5,TGTGCCAGCAACCTCGGCGGCGTCCCCCTTAGCAATCAGCCCCAGCATTTT,CASNLGGVPLSNQPQHF
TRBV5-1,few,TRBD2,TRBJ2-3,TGCGCCAGCAGCTCTGGACTAGCCGCAGATACGCAGTATTTT,CASSSGLAADTQYF
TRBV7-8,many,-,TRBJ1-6,TGTGCCAGCAGCCTTTTTTTAACCGGATCGTCACCCCTCCACTTT,CASSLFLTGSSPLHF
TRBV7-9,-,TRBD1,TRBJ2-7,TGTGCCAGCAGCCCTAAAGGACAGGGGTTTTTCTACGAGCAGTACTTC,CASSPKGQGFFYEQYF
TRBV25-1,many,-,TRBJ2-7,TGTGCCAGCAGTGAATCTGGCAGGGTGGGGGAGCAGTACTTC,CASSESGRVGEQYF
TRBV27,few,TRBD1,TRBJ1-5,TGTGCCAGCAGTCCTCGACAGGGAATGAATCAGCCCCAGCATTTT,CASSPRQGMNQPQHF
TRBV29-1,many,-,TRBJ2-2,TGCAGCGCCAGGGCCACCGGGGAGCTGTTTTTT,CSARATGELFF
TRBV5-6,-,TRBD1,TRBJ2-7,TGTGCCAGCAGCCCTTGGACAGGCGGCTCCTACGAGCAGTACTTC,CASSPWTGGSYEQYF
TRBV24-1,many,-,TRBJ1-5,TGTGCCACCAGTGATAAGGGGAGAAATCAGCCCCAGCATTTT,CATSDKGRNQPQHF
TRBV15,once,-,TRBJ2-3,TGTGCCACCAGCAGTCAAACGGATACGCAGTATTTT,CATSSQTDTQYF
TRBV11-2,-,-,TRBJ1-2,TGTGCCAGCAGCGGTGGCTACACCTTC,CASSGGYTF
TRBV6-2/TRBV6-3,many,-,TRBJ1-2,TGTGCCAGCACTCCAGGTCGCTATGGCTACACCTTC,CASTPGRYGYTF
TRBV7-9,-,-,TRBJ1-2,TGTGCCAGCAGCTTAAACAGTTTCTATGGCTACACCTTC,CASSLNSFYGYTF